The 31 T cell receptor beta chains in this list originate from one sample, sequenced in a study of identical twins. TCRdb re-analysed the 5' RACE reads in MiXCR, keeping a single row per CDR3 protein. Here the sample spans 540,000 or so distinct CDR3 sequences, about a fifth being singletons. These data were also reused for a study on yellow fever vaccine responses in identical twins.

What was sequenced was CD4+ T cells sorted from blood. The receptors here all came from a young woman in good health.

The gene calls are TRBV5-1 and TRBJ2-1, with unresolved D. V was shortened by 1 base and J by 3 bases, with 11 bases between the two germline ends. The CDR3 has 15 residues. Germline loops: CDR1 SGHRS, CDR2 YFSETQ. In DNA form, the CDR3 reads TGCGCCAGCAGCTTGTCGACACAGAACTACAATGAGCAGTTCTTC. Translating gives CASSLSTQNYNEQFF.

This chain joins TRBV11-2 and TRBJ1-5; a possible D gene is TRBD1 (5 bases). Germline CDR1 reads SGHAT; CDR2 reads FQNNGV. The CDR3 is 14 amino acids. V was shortened by 3 bases and J by 7 bases, with 13 bases between the two germline ends. As DNA, the CDR3 is TGTGCCAGCAGCTTTATGGGGCCAGGGCAGCCCCAGCATTTT. Its translation is CASSFMGPGQPQHF.

This clonotype was detected a few times. The rearrangement joins TRBV29-1 to TRBJ2-5; possibly TRBD1 for D (6 bases). Germline CDR1 is SQVTM and CDR2 is ANQGSEA. V lost 8 bases to trimming and J lost 7 bases, with 20 bases between them. CDR3 length: 13 residues. CDR3 protein: CSMKQGPQGTQYF. Written as DNA, the CDR3 is TGCAGCATGAAACAGGGACCCCAGGGGACCCAGTACTTC.

This clonotype was picked up a small number of times. V usage is TRBV7-2 and J usage is TRBJ1-3; D ambiguous. The CDR3 has 18 amino acids. Between the trimmed V and J ends, which lost 0 bases and 0 bases, there was a span of 15 bases. Germline V gives CDR1 SGHTA, CDR2 FQGNSA. CDR3 amino acids: CASSLARRVLPSGNTIYF. The CDR3 DNA sequence: TGTGCCAGCAGCTTAGCGCGTCGGGTGTTACCCTCTGGAAACACCATATATTTT.

This clonotype has more than one count but fewer than ten. This sequence joins TRBV15 and TRBJ1-6; 8 nucleotides align to TRBD1. The CDR3 covers 14 residues. Germline assignment: CDR1 LNHNV and CDR2 YYDKDF (reference sequence). Unmatched junction bases numbered 7, after V lost 6 bases and J lost 9 bases. This CDR3 is CATSPDRGGSPLHF. In nucleotides, the CDR3 is TGTGCCACCAGTCCCGACAGGGGCGGTTCACCCCTCCACTTT.

This clonotype was observed a few times. This chain links TRBV10-1 with TRBJ1-1, with D hard to call. This CDR3 is built from 13 residues. The V and J ends lost 6 bases and 1 base respectively, with 9 bases between them. CDR1 is WNHNN, CDR2 SYGVQD, per germline (reference sequence). CDR3 sequence: CASRFGRNTEAFF. DNA of the CDR3: TGCGCCAGCAGGTTTGGGAGGAACACTGAAGCTTTCTTT.

This clonotype was picked up a small number of times. The chain carries TRBV20-1 and TRBJ2-7; 14 bases map to TRBD2. Trimming took 5 bases from V and 4 from J; bases not matched to a gene: 7. Germline V CDR1 and CDR2: DFQATT, SNEGSKA (reference sequence). CDR3 length: 15 residues. The CDR3 loop is CSAATRTSGRYEQYF. The CDR3 nucleotides are TGCAGTGCTGCTACTCGGACTAGCGGGAGGTACGAGCAGTACTTC.

The rearrangement uses TRBV28 and TRBJ2-7; 7 bases are a match to TRBD1. Germline V lookup: CDR1 MDHEN, CDR2 SYDVKM. Germline trimming cut 5 bases from V and 5 bases from J; bases unmatched to any gene: 9. The CDR3 runs 14 residues. CDR3 sequence reads: CASSRQGATNEQYF. The CDR3 bases are TGTGCCAGCAGTAGACAGGGAGCAACGAACGAGCAGTACTTC.

This clonotype was detected a few times. The chain combines TRBV7-9 with TRBJ1-3; D unclear. Germline loops: CDR1 SEHNR, CDR2 FQNEAQ (reference sequence). V was trimmed by 0 bases and J by 3 bases, leaving 9 bases between them. This CDR3 contains 15 residues. The CDR3 loop is CASSLAGGFGNTIYF. The CDR3 nucleotides are TGTGCCAGCAGCTTAGCGGGAGGATTTGGAAACACCATATATTTT.

In nucleotides, the CDR3 is TGCGCCAGCAGCTTGGCCCTAGCGGGGGCCGGGGATGAGCAGTTCTTC. Amino acids: CASSLALAGAGDEQFF. V usage is TRBV5-1 and J usage is TRBJ2-1, with 10 bases that match TRBD2. Germline CDR1 is SGHRS and CDR2 is YFSETQ. The CDR3 extends over 16 amino acids. Trimming removed 0 bases from V and 8 bases from J; junction bases left unmatched: 8.

This rearrangement joins TRBV24-1 to TRBJ2-5, with 14 bases identical to TRBD2. Germline V CDR1 and CDR2: KGHDR, SFDVKD. The CDR3 is 17 amino acids. The J segment lost 5 bases and the V segment lost 3 bases, leaving 7 bases of the junction unmatched. The CDR3 reads CATSDGGLAGGWETQYF. CDR3 nucleotide sequence: TGTGCCACCAGTGATGGTGGACTAGCGGGAGGATGGGAGACCCAGTACTTC.

This clonotype appeared a few times. The chain joins TRBV6-2 or TRBV6-3 to TRBJ1-1, with 10 positions matching TRBD1. Unmatched junction bases numbered 6, after V lost 2 bases and J lost 12 bases. This CDR3 contains 13 residues. Germline V gene data show CDR1 as MNHEY and CDR2 as SVGEGT. The CDR3 loop reads CASSYQGQGSTFF. CDR3 DNA sequence: TGTGCCAGCAGTTACCAGGGACAGGGGTCAACTTTCTTT.

J is TRBJ2-3 and V is TRBV20-1, with D tentatively TRBD1 (5 bases). Between the trimmed V and J ends, which lost 0 bases and 4 bases, there was a span of 14 bases. This CDR3 has 15 residues. Germline CDR1 and CDR2: DFQATT and SNEGSKA (reference sequence). The CDR3 loop is CSARDLGRVADTQYF. As DNA, the CDR3 is TGCAGTGCTAGAGATCTTGGCAGGGTGGCAGATACGCAGTATTTT.

This rearrangement joins TRBV5-1 to TRBJ2-3, with D tentatively TRBD2 (5 bases). The germline CDR1 and CDR2 sequences are SGHRS and YFSETQ. The CDR3 runs 12 residues. The V end lost 3 bases, the J end lost 7 bases, and 9 bases lay between the germline ends. This CDR3 reads CASSSDFNTQYF. In DNA form, the CDR3 reads TGCGCCAGCAGCTCGGACTTTAATACGCAGTATTTT. Looking up the rest from reference TRBV5-1 and TRBJ2-3 gives the full variable domain: KAGVTQTPRYLIKTRGQQVTLSCSPISGHRSVSWYQQTPGQGLQFLFEYFSETQRNKGNFPGRFSGRQFSNSRSEMNVSTLELGDSALYLCASSSDFNTQYFGPGTRLTVL.

The chain has TRBV20-1 and TRBJ1-5, with D possibly being TRBD1 (6 bases). CDR3 size: 12 residues. Germline loops: CDR1 DFQATT, CDR2 SNEGSKA (reference sequence). V lost 3 bases, J lost 7 bases, and 10 bases lay in between. CDR3 DNA: TGCAGTGCTAGTTTAGGGGGACAGCCCCAGCATTTT. Protein product: CSASLGGQPQHF.

In this sample, this clonotype turned up a few times. The V call is TRBV2, the J call TRBJ2-2, with 10 bases that match TRBD1. Germline CDR1 reads SNHLY; CDR2 reads FYNNEI. The CDR3 contains 15 residues. V shed 6 bases, J shed 6 bases, and the junction held 7 bases outside the gene matches. The CDR3 DNA is TGTGCCAGCAGGGGACAGGGGAAGGTGTCCGGGGAGCTGTTTTTT. Translating gives CASRGQGKVSGELFF.

The chain has TRBV3-1 and TRBJ1-1; D is ambiguous. Germline CDR1 and CDR2: LGHDT and YNNKEL (reference sequence). Trimming left V 3 bases short and J 6 bases short, with 8 bases between. This CDR3 has 12 amino acids. CDR3 nucleotide sequence: TGTGCCAGCAGCCAGGGTTTAGCTGAAGCTTTCTTT. It is translated as CASSQGLAEAFF.

DNA of the CDR3: TGTGCCAGCAGCTACTCCGGGGGCCGGGAGTACGTC. Its protein product is CASSYSGGREYV. The chain has TRBV7-9 and TRBJ2-7; TRBD1 or TRBD2 may be the D gene (6 bases each). The V end was cut by 4 bases, the J end by 11 bases, with 15 bases between. CDR3 length: 12 residues. CDR1 is SEHNR and CDR2 is FQNEAQ in the germline V gene (reference sequence).

The chain is built from TRBV6-2 or TRBV6-3 and TRBJ1-2; D may be TRBD1 (6 bases). The CDR3 is 13 amino acids. V was shortened by 2 bases and J by 5 bases, with 9 bases between the two germline ends. Germline CDR1 reads MNHEY; CDR2 reads SVGEGT. Here the CDR3 DNA reads TGTGCCAGCAGTTACCGGACAGATTATGGCTACACCTTC. It yields the protein CASSYRTDYGYTF.

A few counts support this clonotype. The chain joins TRBV19 to TRBJ1-6, with 9 bases lining up with TRBD1. Trimming cost V 6 bases and J 10 bases; bases outside gene matches: 10. Germline loops: CDR1 LNHDA, CDR2 SQIVND (reference sequence). There are 15 residues in the CDR3. The CDR3 sequence is CASRTGTGYGSPLHF. The CDR3 bases are TGTGCCAGTAGAACCGGGACAGGGTATGGATCACCCCTCCACTTT.

This clonotype was seen only a few times. The chain uses TRBV7-6 and TRBJ2-7; 8 positions match TRBD2. The CDR3 consists of 17 residues. CDR1 is SGHVS and CDR2 is FNYEAQ in the germline V gene. The V segment lost 0 bases and the J segment 1 base; nucleotides outside the gene matches: 8. CDR3 bases: TGTGCCAGCAGCTTAGCGGGGAGCGGGAGCCGTTCCTACGAGCAGTACTTC. Translating gives CASSLAGSGSRSYEQYF.

The chain carries TRBV10-3 and TRBJ2-7, with 9 nucleotides matching TRBD1. The CDR3 runs 13 residues. V gave up 10 bases and J gave up 7 bases; unmatched junction bases: 11. Germline V lookup: CDR1 ENHRY, CDR2 SYGVKD. CDR3 sequence (DNA): TGTGCCACCCGGGGACAGGGAAAGTATGAGCAGTACGTC. Translating it yields CATRGQGKYEQYV.

This clonotype was seen more than once but under ten times. The chain recombines TRBV27 with TRBJ2-3, with 11 bases lining up with TRBD2. The CDR3 spans 16 residues. J lost 1 base, V lost 5 bases, and 5 bases had no gene match. The V gene's germline CDR1 is MNHEY and CDR2 SMNVEV (reference sequence). The chain's CDR3 is CASSPQTSGGTDTQYF. The CDR3 region has the DNA TGTGCCAGCAGTCCACAGACTAGCGGGGGCACAGATACGCAGTATTTT.

This clonotype was detected only once. The chain uses TRBV11-3 and TRBJ2-1; TRBD2 matches at 9 bases. The CDR3 extends over 15 amino acids. Germline V gene sequence: CDR1 SGHNT, CDR2 YENEEA. The V gene end was trimmed by 4 bases and the J gene end by 5 bases; junction bases not matched to a gene: 6. In DNA form, the CDR3 reads TGTGCCAGCAGCTCTCTAGCGGGGCAAAACAATGAGCAGTTCTTC. Its translation: CASSSLAGQNNEQFF.

This sequence joins TRBV28 and TRBJ1-2; D remains unclear. The V gene's germline CDR1 is MDHEN and CDR2 SYDVKM. Deletions cut 3 bases from V and 11 bases from J, with 13 bases between. CDR3 length: 12 amino acids. The CDR3 loop is CASSFLGAQYTF. CDR3 coding DNA: TGTGCCAGCAGTTTTTTAGGCGCCCAGTACACCTTC.

This clonotype was picked up a small number of times. The genes are TRBV20-1 and TRBJ2-1; a weak D match, TRBD2 (6 bases). CDR3 size: 11 residues. Trimming took 3 bases from V and 10 from J, leaving 10 bases between them. Germline-derived CDR1 and CDR2 are DFQATT and SNEGSKA (reference sequence). This CDR3 is CSARVGLEQFF. CDR3 bases: TGCAGTGCTAGGGTGGGACTCGAGCAGTTCTTC.

This clonotype was seen a few times. For the CDR3, the DNA is TGCGCCAGCAGCTTTGAAGGGGGTACCACAGATACGCAGTATTTT. It codes for CASSFEGGTTDTQYF. The genes are TRBV5-1 and TRBJ2-3; a weak D match, TRBD1 (6 bases). The V end was cut by 2 bases, the J end by 2 bases, with 12 bases between. Per the germline V gene, CDR1 is SGHRS and CDR2 is YFSETQ. This CDR3 region has 15 residues.

This clonotype came up a few times. J is TRBJ2-5 and V is TRBV19; D gene uncertain. The CDR3 loop spans 15 amino acids. Trimming pared 5 bases from V and 4 bases from J, leaving 17 bases between. The germline CDR1 and CDR2 sequences are LNHDA and SQIVND (reference sequence). This chain's CDR3 is CASSSSTPPLETQYF. DNA for the CDR3: TGTGCCAGTAGTTCCTCTACACCTCCCTTAGAGACCCAGTACTTC.

This clonotype was seen repeatedly, ten times or more. V is TRBV7-9 and J is TRBJ1-5, with D perhaps matching TRBD1 (6 bases). The germline V gene has CDR1 SEHNR and CDR2 FQNEAQ (reference sequence). With 2 bases removed from V and 4 bases from J, the gap between germline ends came to 9 bases. This CDR3 is 14 amino acids long. As DNA, the CDR3 is TGTGCCAGCAGCTTACCCGGGACAAATCAGCCCCAGCATTTT. Protein product: CASSLPGTNQPQHF.

This clonotype was counted ten times or more. The V gene is TRBV12-3 or TRBV12-4, the J gene TRBJ2-5; 9 bases are shared with TRBD1. Unmatched junction bases numbered 1, after V lost 6 bases and J lost 5 bases. CDR3 length: 12 amino acids. CDR3 sequence (DNA): TGTGCCAGCAGAACAGGGGGCGAGACCCAGTACTTC. Protein product: CASRTGGETQYF.

The table lists this clonotype with a few counts. J is TRBJ2-7 and V is TRBV12-3 or TRBV12-4; D call uncertain. V was trimmed by 1 base and J by 7 bases, leaving 14 bases between them. The CDR3 is made up of 14 amino acids. This CDR3 reads CASSLEGQVWEQYF. The CDR3 DNA reads as TGTGCCAGCAGTTTAGAGGGTCAAGTATGGGAGCAGTACTTC.